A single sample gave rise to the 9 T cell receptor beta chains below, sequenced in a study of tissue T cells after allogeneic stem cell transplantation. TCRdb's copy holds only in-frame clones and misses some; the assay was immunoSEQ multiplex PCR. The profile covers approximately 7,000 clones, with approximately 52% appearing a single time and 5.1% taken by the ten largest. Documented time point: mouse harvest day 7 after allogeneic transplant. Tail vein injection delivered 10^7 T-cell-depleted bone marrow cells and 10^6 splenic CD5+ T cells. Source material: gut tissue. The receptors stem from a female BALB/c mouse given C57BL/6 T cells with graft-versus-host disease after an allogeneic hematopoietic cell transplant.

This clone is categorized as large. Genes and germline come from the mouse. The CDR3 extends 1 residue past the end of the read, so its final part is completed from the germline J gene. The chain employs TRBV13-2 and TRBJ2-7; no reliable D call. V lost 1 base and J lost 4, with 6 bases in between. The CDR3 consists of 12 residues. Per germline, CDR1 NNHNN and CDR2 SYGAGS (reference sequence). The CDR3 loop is CASGDRQYEQYF. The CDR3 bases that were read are TGTGCCAGCGGTGATCGACAATATGAACAGTAC.

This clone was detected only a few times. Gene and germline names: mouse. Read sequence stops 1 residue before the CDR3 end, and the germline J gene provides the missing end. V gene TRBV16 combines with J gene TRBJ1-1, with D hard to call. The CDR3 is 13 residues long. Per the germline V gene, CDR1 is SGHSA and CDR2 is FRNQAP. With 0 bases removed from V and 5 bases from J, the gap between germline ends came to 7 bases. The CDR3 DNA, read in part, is TGTGCAAGCAGCTTAGATGAGGGTACAGAAGTCTTC. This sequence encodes CASSLDEGTEVF. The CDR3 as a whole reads CASSLDEGTEVFF.

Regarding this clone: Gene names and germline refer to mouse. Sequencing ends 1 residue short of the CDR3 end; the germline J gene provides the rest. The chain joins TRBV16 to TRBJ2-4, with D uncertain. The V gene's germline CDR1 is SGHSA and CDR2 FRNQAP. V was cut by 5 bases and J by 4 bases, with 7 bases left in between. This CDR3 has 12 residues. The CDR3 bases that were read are TGTGCAAGCAGCCTCCAAAAAAACACCTTGTAC. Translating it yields CASSLQKNTLY. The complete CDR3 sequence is CASSLQKNTLYF.

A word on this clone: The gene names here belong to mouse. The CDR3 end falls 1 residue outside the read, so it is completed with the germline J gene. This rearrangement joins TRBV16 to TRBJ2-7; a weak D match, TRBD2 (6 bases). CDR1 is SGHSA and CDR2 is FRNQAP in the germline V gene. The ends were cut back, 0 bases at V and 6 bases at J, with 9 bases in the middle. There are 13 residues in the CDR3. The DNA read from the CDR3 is TGTGCAAGCAGCTTAGATGGGGGTGGTGAACAGTAC. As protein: CASSLDGGGEQY. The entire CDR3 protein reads CASSLDGGGEQYF.

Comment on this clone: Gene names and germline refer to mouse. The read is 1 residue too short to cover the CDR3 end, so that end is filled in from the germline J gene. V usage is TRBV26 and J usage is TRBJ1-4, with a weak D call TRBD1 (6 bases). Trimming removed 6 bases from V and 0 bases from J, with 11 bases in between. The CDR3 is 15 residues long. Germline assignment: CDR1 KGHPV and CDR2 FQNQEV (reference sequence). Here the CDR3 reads CASSPGQISNERLFF. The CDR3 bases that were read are TGTGCCAGCAGCCCGGGACAAATTTCCAACGAAAGATTATTT.

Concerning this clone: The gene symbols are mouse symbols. CDR3 bases read: TGTGCCAGCTCTAGGGACAGTCAAGACACCCAGTAC. Amino acids: CASSRDSQDTQY. The CDR3, in full, reads CASSRDSQDTQYF. V gene TRBV12-2 combines with J gene TRBJ2-5, with 7 bases matching TRBD1. The read halts 1 residue ahead of the CDR3 end, with the missing end drawn from the germline J gene. This CDR3 spans 13 amino acids. V was pared by 3 bases and J by 3 bases, with 2 bases of the junction left unmatched. Germline-derived CDR1 and CDR2 are SGHLS and HYDKME.

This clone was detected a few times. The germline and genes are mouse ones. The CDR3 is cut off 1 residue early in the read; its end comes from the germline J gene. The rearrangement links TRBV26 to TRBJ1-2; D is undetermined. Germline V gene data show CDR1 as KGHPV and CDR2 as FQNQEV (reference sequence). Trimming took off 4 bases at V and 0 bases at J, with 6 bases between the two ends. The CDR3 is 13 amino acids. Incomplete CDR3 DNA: TGTGCCAGCAGTCAACAGCCAAACTCCGACTACACC. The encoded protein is CASSQQPNSDYT. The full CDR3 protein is CASSQQPNSDYTF.

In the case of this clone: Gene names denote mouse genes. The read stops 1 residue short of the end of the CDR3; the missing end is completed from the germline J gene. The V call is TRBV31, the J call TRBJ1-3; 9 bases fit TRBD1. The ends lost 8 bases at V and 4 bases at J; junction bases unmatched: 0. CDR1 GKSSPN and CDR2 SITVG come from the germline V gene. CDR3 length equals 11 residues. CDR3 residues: CAGTGGNTLYF. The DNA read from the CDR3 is TGTGCCGGGACAGGGGGAAATACGCTCTAT.

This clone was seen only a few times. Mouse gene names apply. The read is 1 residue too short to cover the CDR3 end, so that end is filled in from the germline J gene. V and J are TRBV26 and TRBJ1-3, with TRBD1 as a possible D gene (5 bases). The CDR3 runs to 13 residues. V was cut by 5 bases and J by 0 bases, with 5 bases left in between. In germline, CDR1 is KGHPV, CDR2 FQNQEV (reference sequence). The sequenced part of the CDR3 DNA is TGTGCCAGCAGTGGGGGTTCTGGAAATACGCTCTAT. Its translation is CASSGGSGNTLY. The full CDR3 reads CASSGGSGNTLYF.